In this sample, the clone carrying this T cell receptor beta chain turned up a few times. This entry belongs to a study of control samples from healthy donors and cancer patients. CDR3 length equals 13 residues. Per germline, CDR1 KGHDR and CDR2 SFDVKD. Trimming cost V 6 bases and J 5 bases, with 12 bases left between them. Clones were sequenced by immunoSEQ multiplex PCR, and TCRdb holds only the in-frame ones, with some missing. The table records fewer than 100,000 clones, 82% of them present only once. Sample: blood. This receptor was taken from a man in his 60s in good health. The chain joins TRBV24-1 to TRBJ2-5; a possible D gene is TRBD2 (5 bases). The CDR3: CATSTGGGETQYF. The CDR3 DNA reads TGTGCCACCAGTACGGGCGGCGGGGAGACCCAGTACTTC.